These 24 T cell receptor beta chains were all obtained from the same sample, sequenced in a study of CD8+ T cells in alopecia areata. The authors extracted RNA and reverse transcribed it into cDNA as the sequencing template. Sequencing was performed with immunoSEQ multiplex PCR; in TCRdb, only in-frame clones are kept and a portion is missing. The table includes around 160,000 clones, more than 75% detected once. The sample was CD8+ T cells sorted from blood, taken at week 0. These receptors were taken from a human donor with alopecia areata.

The DNA of the CDR3 is TGTGCCAGCAGTGAATACGGACAGGGGGCGGACGAGCAGTACTTC. It specifies CASSEYGQGADEQYF. The chain carries TRBV25-1 and TRBJ2-7, with 11 bases identical to TRBD1. CDR1 is MGHDK and CDR2 is SYGVNS in the germline V gene. This CDR3 contains 15 residues. V gave up 0 bases and J gave up 5 bases; unmatched junction bases: 3.

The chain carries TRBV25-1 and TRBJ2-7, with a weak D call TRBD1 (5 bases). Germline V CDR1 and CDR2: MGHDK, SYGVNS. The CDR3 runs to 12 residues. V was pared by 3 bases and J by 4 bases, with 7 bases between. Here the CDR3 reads CASSDQGYEQYF. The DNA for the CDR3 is TGTGCCAGCAGTGATCAGGGTTACGAGCAGTACTTC.

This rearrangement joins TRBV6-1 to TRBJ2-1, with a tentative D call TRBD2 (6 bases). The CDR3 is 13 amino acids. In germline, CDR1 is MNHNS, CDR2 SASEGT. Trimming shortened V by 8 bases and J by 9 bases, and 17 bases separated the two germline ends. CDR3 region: CASQEGQVGEQFF. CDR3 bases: TGTGCCAGCCAGGAGGGGCAGGTGGGTGAGCAGTTCTTC.

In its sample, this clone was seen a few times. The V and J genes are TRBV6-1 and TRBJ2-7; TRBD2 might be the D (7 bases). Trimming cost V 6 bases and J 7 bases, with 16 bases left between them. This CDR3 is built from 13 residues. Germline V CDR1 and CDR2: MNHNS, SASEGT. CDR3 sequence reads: CASSRGALGEQYF. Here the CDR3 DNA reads TGTGCCAGCAGCCGGGGGGCCCTAGGGGAGCAGTACTTC.

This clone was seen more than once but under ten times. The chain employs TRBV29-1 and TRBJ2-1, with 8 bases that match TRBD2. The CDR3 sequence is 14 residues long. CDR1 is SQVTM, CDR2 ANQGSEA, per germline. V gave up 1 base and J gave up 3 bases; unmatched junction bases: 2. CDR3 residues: CSVEAGRVYNEQFF. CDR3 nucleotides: TGCAGCGTTGAAGCCGGGAGGGTCTACAATGAGCAGTTCTTC.

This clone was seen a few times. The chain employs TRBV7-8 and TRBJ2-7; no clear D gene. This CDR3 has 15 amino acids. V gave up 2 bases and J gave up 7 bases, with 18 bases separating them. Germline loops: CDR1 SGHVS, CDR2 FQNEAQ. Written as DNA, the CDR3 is TGTGCCAGCAGCTTACTGGGGTCTAGTCTGCGGGAGCAGTACTTC. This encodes CASSLLGSSLREQYF.

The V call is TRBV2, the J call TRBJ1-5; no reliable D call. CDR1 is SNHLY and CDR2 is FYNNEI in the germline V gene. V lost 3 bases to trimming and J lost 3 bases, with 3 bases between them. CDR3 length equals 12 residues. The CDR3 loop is CASSEYNQPQHF. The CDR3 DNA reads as TGTGCCAGCAGTGAGTACAATCAGCCCCAGCATTTT.

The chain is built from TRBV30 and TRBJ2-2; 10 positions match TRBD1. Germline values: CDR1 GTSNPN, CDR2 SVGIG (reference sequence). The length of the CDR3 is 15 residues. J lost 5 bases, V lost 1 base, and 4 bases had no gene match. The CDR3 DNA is TGTGCCTGGAGTGACGACAGGGGGCGAACCGGGGAGCTGTTTTTT. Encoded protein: CAWSDDRGRTGELFF.

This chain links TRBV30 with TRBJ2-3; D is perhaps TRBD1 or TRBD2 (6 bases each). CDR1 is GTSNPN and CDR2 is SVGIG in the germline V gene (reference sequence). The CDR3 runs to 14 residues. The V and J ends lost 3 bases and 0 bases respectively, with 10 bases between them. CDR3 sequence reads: CAWSPGASTDTQYF. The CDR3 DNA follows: TGTGCCTGGAGCCCGGGGGCTAGCACAGATACGCAGTATTTT.

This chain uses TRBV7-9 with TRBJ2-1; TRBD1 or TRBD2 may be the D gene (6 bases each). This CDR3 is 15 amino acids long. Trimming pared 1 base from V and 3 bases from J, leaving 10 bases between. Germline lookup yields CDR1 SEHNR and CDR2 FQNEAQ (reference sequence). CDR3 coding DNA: TGTGCCAGCAGCTTAGTGGGGGGCCTCTACAATGAGCAGTTCTTC. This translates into CASSLVGGLYNEQFF.

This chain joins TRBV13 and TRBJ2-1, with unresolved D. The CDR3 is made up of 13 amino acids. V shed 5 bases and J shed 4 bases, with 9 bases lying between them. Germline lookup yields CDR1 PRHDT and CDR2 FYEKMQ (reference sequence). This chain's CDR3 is CASSQREYNEQFF. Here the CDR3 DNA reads TGTGCCAGCAGCCAGAGAGAATACAATGAGCAGTTCTTC.

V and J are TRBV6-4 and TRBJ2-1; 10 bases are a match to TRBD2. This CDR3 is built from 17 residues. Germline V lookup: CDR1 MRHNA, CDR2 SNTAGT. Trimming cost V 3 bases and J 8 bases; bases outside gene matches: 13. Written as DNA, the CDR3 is TGTGCCAGCAGTGAGTCTTGGGTAGCGGGAGGTCTCGATGAGCAGTTCTTC. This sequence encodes CASSESWVAGGLDEQFF.

CDR3 loop: CASGRGGNNEQFF. In nucleotides, the CDR3 is TGTGCCAGCGGGCGGGGGGGTAACAATGAGCAGTTCTTC. The V gene is TRBV28, the J gene TRBJ2-1; 9 bases fit TRBD2. Looked up from germline, CDR1 is MDHEN and CDR2 is SYDVKM. The CDR3 is 13 residues long. V was clipped by 8 bases and J by 5 bases; unmatched bases: 4.

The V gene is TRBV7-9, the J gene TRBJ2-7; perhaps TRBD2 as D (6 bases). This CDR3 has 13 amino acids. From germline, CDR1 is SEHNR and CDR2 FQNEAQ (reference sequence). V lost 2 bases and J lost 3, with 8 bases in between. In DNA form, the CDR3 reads TGTGCCAGCAGCTTACCCGGGAGCTACGAGCAGTACTTC. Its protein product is CASSLPGSYEQYF.

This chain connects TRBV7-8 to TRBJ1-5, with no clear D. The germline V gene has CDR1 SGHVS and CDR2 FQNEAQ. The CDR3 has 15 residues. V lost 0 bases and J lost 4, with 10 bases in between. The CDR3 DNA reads TGTGCCAGCAGCTTAGCGTTCGCCGGGAATCAGCCCCAGCATTTT. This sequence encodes CASSLAFAGNQPQHF.

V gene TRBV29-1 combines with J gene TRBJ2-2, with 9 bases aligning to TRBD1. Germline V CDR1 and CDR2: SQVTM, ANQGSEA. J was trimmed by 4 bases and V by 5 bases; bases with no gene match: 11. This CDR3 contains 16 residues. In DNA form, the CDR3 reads TGCAGCGTTCCGACGGGGGGACAGGGTGGCACCGGGGAGCTGTTTTTT. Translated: CSVPTGGQGGTGELFF.

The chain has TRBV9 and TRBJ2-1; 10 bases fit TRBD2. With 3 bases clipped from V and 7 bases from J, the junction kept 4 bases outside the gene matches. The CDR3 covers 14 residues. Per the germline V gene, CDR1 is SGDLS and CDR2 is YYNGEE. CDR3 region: CASSASGSINEQFF. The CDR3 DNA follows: TGTGCCAGCAGCGCTAGCGGGAGTATAAATGAGCAGTTCTTC. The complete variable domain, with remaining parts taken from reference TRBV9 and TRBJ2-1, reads DSGVTQTPKHLITATGQRVTLRCSPRSGDLSVYWYQQSLDQGLQFLIQYYNGEERAKGNILERFSAQQFPDLHSELNLSSLELGDSALYFCASSASGSINEQFFGPGTRLTVL.

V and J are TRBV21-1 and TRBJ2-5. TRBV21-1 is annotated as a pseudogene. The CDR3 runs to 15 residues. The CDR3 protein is CASSWGARDRETQYF. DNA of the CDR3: TGTGCCAGCAGTTGGGGGGCGCGGGATAGAGAGACCCAGTACTTC.

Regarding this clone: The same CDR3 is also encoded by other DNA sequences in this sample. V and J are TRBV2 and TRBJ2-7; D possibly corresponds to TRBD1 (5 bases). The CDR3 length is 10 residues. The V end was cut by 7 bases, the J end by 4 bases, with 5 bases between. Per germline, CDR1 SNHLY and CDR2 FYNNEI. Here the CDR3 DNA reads TGTGCCAGCAAGGGGTACGAGCAGTACTTC. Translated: CASKGYEQYF.

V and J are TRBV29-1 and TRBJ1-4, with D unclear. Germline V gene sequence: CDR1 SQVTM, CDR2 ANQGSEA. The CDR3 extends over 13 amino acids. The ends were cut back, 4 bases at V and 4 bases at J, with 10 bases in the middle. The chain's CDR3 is CSVVRADNEKLFF. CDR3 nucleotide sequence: TGCAGCGTTGTGCGGGCGGATAATGAAAAACTGTTTTTT.

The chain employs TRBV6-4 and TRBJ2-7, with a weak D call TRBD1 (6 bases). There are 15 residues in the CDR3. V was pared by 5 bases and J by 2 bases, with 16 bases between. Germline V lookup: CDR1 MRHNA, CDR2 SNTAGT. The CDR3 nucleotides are TGTGCCAGCAGTCACAGGGAATTTTTCCCCTACGAGCAGTACTTC. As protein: CASSHREFFPYEQYF.

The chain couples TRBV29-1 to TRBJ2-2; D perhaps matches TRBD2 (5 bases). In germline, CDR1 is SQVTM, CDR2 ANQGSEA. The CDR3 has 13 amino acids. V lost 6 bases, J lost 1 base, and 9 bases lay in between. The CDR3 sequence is CSVAGENTGELFF. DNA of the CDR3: TGCAGCGTCGCCGGGGAGAACACCGGGGAGCTGTTTTTT.

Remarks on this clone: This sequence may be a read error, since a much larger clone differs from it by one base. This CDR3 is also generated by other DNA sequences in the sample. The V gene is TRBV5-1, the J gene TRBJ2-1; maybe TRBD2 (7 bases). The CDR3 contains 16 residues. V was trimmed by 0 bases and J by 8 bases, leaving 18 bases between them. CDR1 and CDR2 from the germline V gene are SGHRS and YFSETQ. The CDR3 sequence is CASSLVPLGGGDEQFF. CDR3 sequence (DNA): TGCGCCAGCAGCTTGGTGCCTCTGGGAGGGGGGGATGAGCAGTTCTTC.

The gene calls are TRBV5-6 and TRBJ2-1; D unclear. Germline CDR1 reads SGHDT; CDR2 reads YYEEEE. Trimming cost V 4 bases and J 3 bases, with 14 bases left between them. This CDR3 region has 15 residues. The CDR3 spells CASSPPRVYYNEQFF. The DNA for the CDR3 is TGTGCCAGCAGCCCCCCAAGGGTTTACTACAATGAGCAGTTCTTC.